Given below is one TCR beta chain in context. Germline CDR1 LGHDT, CDR2 YNNKEL (reference sequence). CDR3 length: 15 amino acids. Trimming cost V 7 bases and J 0 bases; bases outside gene matches: 6. This sample is drawn from a study of blood T cell repertoires in COVID-19. Whole-study context: Spain, Italy and the United States supplied samples that represented acute and convalescent COVID-19. T cells, B-cell-depleted T cells, or PBMCs supplied cDNA or gDNA.

In the study's own analysis: Nucleated cell counts were estimated from reference gene primer amplification. Only in-frame clones appear in the TCRdb table, and some are missing; sequencing was by immunoSEQ multiplex PCR. For V, J and clone size, that table is used; D and trimming come from the DNA. This table holds around 330,000 clones, less than 85% found once. Sequencing was performed on PBMCs or T cells enriched from blood (not recorded which). The origin of this receptor is a woman in her twenties or thirties who had been exposed to COVID-19. V gene TRBV3-1 (or the pseudogene TRBV3-2) combines with J gene TRBJ1-3; TRBD1 agrees at 7 bases. The CDR3 nucleotides read TGTGCCAGCAATTACAGGGGAAGCTCTGGAAACACCATATATTTT. This codes for CASNYRGSSGNTIYF.